This passage covers 32 T cell receptor beta chains from one sample sequenced in a study of CD8+CD57+ T cells in acquired aplastic anemia (dated by TCRdb to 2016 to 2019). Sequencing relied on an Illumina HiSeq 2000. TCR beta VDJ combination and CDR3 sequence profiling used genomic DNA as the template. Through fastp at Q25 and MiXCR, TCRdb rebuilt clones from the public reads, retaining in-frame beta chains. Duplicate CDR3 protein sequences are folded into a single record with the most common DNA and genes. A total of 270,000 or so distinct CDR3 sequences appear in this sample, about 80% of them only once. The ten largest clones capture 40% to 55% of the sample. Flow cytometry had shown CD8+CD57+ cell expansion in the patients selected for sequencing. The material sequenced was sorted CD4+, CD8+, or CD8+CD57+ T cells (not recorded which) from PBMCs. The origin of the receptors is a human donor with aplastic anemia.

The chain joins TRBV7-8 to TRBJ2-7; tentative D call: TRBD1 (6 bases). V gave up 4 bases and J gave up 1 base, with 23 bases separating them. CDR3 length: 18 residues. From germline, CDR1 is SGHVS and CDR2 FQNEAQ. The CDR3 bases are TGTGCCAGCAGCTCTCGGGTTACGGGTGGACAGTTTTCCTACGAGCAGTACGTC. Its protein product is CASSSRVTGGQFSYEQYV.

Comments on this clonotype: Just one base apart from a much larger clone, this may be a read error. V usage is TRBV9 and J usage is TRBJ1-2; 8 bases agree with TRBD1. The CDR3 is 15 amino acids. J lost 7 bases, V lost 4 bases, and 12 bases had no gene match. Germline CDR1 is SGDLS and CDR2 is YYNGEE. The CDR3 reads CASSLAGGADAGYTF. As DNA, the CDR3 is TGTGCCAGCAGCTTGGCAGGGGGCGCCGACGCTGGCTACACCTTC.

A note on this clonotype: An end of the junction does not agree with germline; a read error may underlie this. V usage is TRBV10-3 and J usage is TRBJ2-1; D might be TRBD2 (5 bases). The J call could be wrong; TRBJ2-5 is a better fit for the DNA end. The CDR3 length is 15 residues. Germline assignment: CDR1 ENHRY and CDR2 SYGVKD. As DNA, the CDR3 is TGTGCCAGCAGTGATGCTAGAGGGCCCGAGAAGAACCAGTACTTC. Amino acid sequence: CASSDARGPEKNQYF.

This sequence joins TRBV7-8 and TRBJ1-2; maybe TRBD1 (6 bases). Germline V lookup: CDR1 SGHVS, CDR2 FQNEAQ. V was trimmed by 3 bases and J by 10 bases, leaving 24 bases between them. The CDR3 runs 16 residues. The CDR3 DNA is TGTGCCAGCAGCTTTCAGCAAGGGGGGTTGGCCTTTGCCTACACCTTC. Protein sequence: CASSFQQGGLAFAYTF.

The chain carries TRBV11-3 and TRBJ2-7, with a possible D match to TRBD1 (6 bases). V shed 0 bases and J shed 2 bases, with 11 bases lying between them. Germline lookup yields CDR1 SGHNT and CDR2 YENEEA. The CDR3 runs 15 residues. DNA for the CDR3: TGTGCCAGCAGCTTAGATCTGACAGGCCCCTACGAGCAGTACTTC. Translating it yields CASSLDLTGPYEQYF.

The rearrangement uses TRBV9 and TRBJ2-1; D may correspond to TRBD1 or TRBD2 (5 bases each). Germline CDR1 SGDLS, CDR2 YYNGEE. The CDR3 length is 16 residues. Trimming removed 3 bases from V and 7 bases from J, with 20 bases in between. CDR3 amino acids: CASSESRGAFFNEQFF. The CDR3 DNA is TGTGCCAGCAGCGAATCTAGAGGGGCGTTTTTTAATGAGCAGTTCTTC.

V gene TRBV19 combines with J gene TRBJ2-1; D might be TRBD2 (5 bases). Trimming removed 4 bases at V and 5 bases at J, with 15 bases between. This CDR3 is 15 amino acids long. Germline CDR1 LNHDA, CDR2 SQIVND (reference sequence). CDR3 nucleotides: TGTGCCAGTAGTACCGGGGTATATGGGGACAATGAGCAGTTCTTC. This encodes CASSTGVYGDNEQFF.

The chain links TRBV18 to TRBJ2-7; TRBD2 aligns across 9 bases. Germline V gene sequence: CDR1 KGHSH, CDR2 LQKENI. The V and J ends lost 3 bases and 3 bases, in that order; junction bases with no gene match: 6. The length of the CDR3 is 15 residues. CDR3 protein: CASSPTLTSGYEQYF. CDR3 nucleotides: TGTGCCAGCTCACCGACCTTGACTAGCGGCTACGAGCAGTACTTC. Looking up the rest from reference TRBV18 and TRBJ2-7 gives the full variable domain: NAGVMQNPRHLVRRRGQEARLRCSPMKGHSHVYWYRQLPEEGLKFMVYLQKENIIDESGMPKERFSAEFPKEGPSILRIQQVVRGDSAAYFCASSPTLTSGYEQYFGPGTRLTVT.

V and J are TRBV7-9 and TRBJ2-5; tentative D call: TRBD2 (6 bases). The CDR3 runs to 15 residues. Trimming removed 11 bases from V and 14 bases from J, with 33 bases in between. CDR1 and CDR2 (germline): SEHNR, FQNEAQ (reference sequence). The CDR3 here is CAYEVAEGQEETYYF. DNA for the CDR3: TGTGCCTACGAGGTAGCGGAGGGCCAAGAAGAGACGTACTACTTC.

As to this clonotype: Since no conserved phenylalanine or tryptophan closes the CDR3, a read error is the likely cause. The chain is built from TRBV9 and TRBJ2-3, with D perhaps being TRBD1 or TRBD2 (5 bases each). V lost 7 bases, J lost 8 bases, and 17 bases lay in between. The CDR3 runs to 13 residues. Germline CDR1 SGDLS, CDR2 YYNGEE. The CDR3 loop reads CASGDGATTTQYV. The CDR3 DNA reads TGTGCCAGCGGGGACGGGGCCACAACTACGCAGTATGTT.

Note on this clonotype: One end of the junction fails to match germline, which may point to a read error. The DNA for the CDR3 is TGTGCCAGCAGCTTAGGGGGCAGTCCCGCTAAGCAGTTT. Its translation is CASSLGGSPAKQF. The chain recombines TRBV7-8 with TRBJ2-3; possibly TRBD1 for D (5 bases). CDR1 and CDR2 from the germline V gene are SGHVS and FQNEAQ. The CDR3 contains 13 residues.

This clonotype was detected a few times. The gene calls are TRBV13 and TRBJ1-1; D may be TRBD1 (6 bases). This CDR3 is built from 15 residues. Trimming shortened V by 6 bases and J by 1 base, and 15 bases separated the two germline ends. Germline values: CDR1 PRHDT, CDR2 FYEKMQ (reference sequence). The CDR3 loop reads CASREDLTGNTEAFF. The CDR3 DNA reads as TGTGCCAGCAGGGAAGATCTGACAGGGAACACTGAAGCTTTCTTT.

On this clonotype: Relative to the germline gene, one junction end is altered; a read error may explain this. The chain carries TRBV7-8 and TRBJ1-1, with D unclear. Germline V gene sequence: CDR1 SGHVS, CDR2 FQNEAQ. The CDR3 covers 15 residues. The CDR3 sequence: CASSLAVSPNTQAFF. The CDR3 region has the DNA TGTGCCAGCAGCTTAGCTGTAAGTCCGAACACTCAAGCTTTCTTT.

Regarding this clonotype: This CDR3 fails to terminate in the conserved phenylalanine or tryptophan, so it likely reflects a read error. It is unclear where the CDR3 begins or ends on the DNA, so no DNA is shown, and the CDR3 is as TCRdb lists it. This chain links TRBV7-3 with TRBJ2-3; no check of the table's D call, TRBD1, against the DNA was made. The germline V gene encodes CDR1 SGHTA and CDR2 FQGTGA. The length of the CDR3 is 13 amino acids, counting both ends. This CDR3 reads CASSASGTWAETQ.

The chain couples TRBV9 to TRBJ2-1; TRBD2 is a possible D gene (5 bases). Germline V gene sequence: CDR1 SGDLS, CDR2 YYNGEE. Trimming took 0 bases from V and 8 from J, leaving 15 bases between them. This CDR3 spans 15 amino acids. CDR3 in DNA: TGTGCCAGCAGCGTAGGTTCTAGCCGTTTGGATGAGCAGTTCTTC. Its protein product is CASSVGSSRLDEQFF.

Of note for this clonotype: As the CDR3 is not closed by the conserved phenylalanine or tryptophan, this likely results from a read error. It is unclear where the CDR3 begins or ends on the DNA, so no DNA is shown, and the CDR3 is as TCRdb lists it. This sequence joins TRBV7-3 and TRBJ2-3; the table gives TRBD2 as D, unverified against the DNA. CDR1 and CDR2 from the germline V gene are SGHTA and FQGTGA. The CDR3 sequence runs 13 residues, both termini included. The chain's CDR3 is CASAGEANAAQHL.

The V gene is TRBV19, the J gene TRBJ2-1; D ambiguous. This CDR3 is built from 15 residues. Deletions cut 1 base from V and 6 bases from J, with 13 bases between. CDR1 and CDR2 from the germline V gene are LNHDA and SQIVND (reference sequence). Here the CDR3 reads CASSIAGASSNEQFF. The DNA for the CDR3 is TGTGCCAGTAGTATAGCAGGCGCATCTTCCAATGAGCAGTTCTTC.

The chain combines TRBV7-6 with TRBJ2-7; D not resolved. Germline V lookup: CDR1 SGHVS, CDR2 FNYEAQ. V lost 3 bases and J 0 bases, leaving 6 bases between the germline ends. This CDR3 has 13 amino acids. Here the CDR3 reads CASSFQSSYEQYF. CDR3 in DNA: TGTGCCAGCAGCTTCCAGAGCTCCTACGAGCAGTACTTC.

This clonotype was found a few times. The rearrangement joins TRBV7-9 to TRBJ1-1, with D possibly matching TRBD1 (5 bases). The CDR3 is 15 residues long. Germline V lookup: CDR1 SEHNR, CDR2 FQNEAQ (reference sequence). Trimming removed 2 bases from V and 13 bases from J, with 23 bases in between. The chain's CDR3 is CASSLSQGTDTQYFF. The CDR3 region has the DNA TGTGCCAGCAGCTTAAGCCAGGGTACAGATACGCAGTATTTCTTT.

This chain connects TRBV7-3 to TRBJ2-7; no reliable D call. Trimming left V 5 bases short and J 7 bases short, with 15 bases between. Germline CDR1 reads SGHTA; CDR2 reads FQGTGA. The CDR3 is 13 residues long. The chain's CDR3 is CASSASSRREQYF. CDR3 in DNA: TGTGCCAGCAGCGCCTCGTCACGGAGAGAGCAGTACTTC.

This clonotype was detected many times. The chain recombines TRBV2 with TRBJ2-3, with D possibly matching TRBD1 (6 bases). The DNA end favors TRBJ2-7, so the J call may be wrong. The CDR3 has 13 residues. Germline CDR1 and CDR2: SNHLY and FYNNEI. In DNA, the CDR3 is TGTGCCAGCAGGGATGGGGGCACCGATACGCAGTACTTC. It translates to CASRDGGTDTQYF.

The chain joins TRBV14 to TRBJ2-5; TRBD2 matches 7 bases. Germline V gene lookup returns CDR1 SGHDN and CDR2 FVKESK. The ends lost 5 bases at V and 2 bases at J; junction bases unmatched: 5. The CDR3 is made up of 14 amino acids. Here the CDR3 reads CASSRVSGQETQYF. CDR3 sequence (DNA): TGTGCCAGCAGCAGAGTTAGCGGGCAAGAGACCCAGTACTTC.

The chain is built from TRBV15 and TRBJ2-7; D assignment may be TRBD1 or TRBD2 (5 bases each). CDR3 length: 14 residues. Deletions cut 3 bases from V and 10 bases from J, with 19 bases between. Germline assignment: CDR1 LNHNV and CDR2 YYDKDF (reference sequence). CDR3 sequence: CATSSRGLQDTQYF. The CDR3 nucleotides are TGTGCCACCAGCAGCCGGGGCCTACAAGACACCCAGTACTTC. The full variable domain, rest sourced from reference TRBV15 and TRBJ2-7, is DAMVIQNPRYQVTQFGKPVTLSCSQTLNHNVMYWYQQKSSQAPKLLFHYYDKDFNNEADTPDNFQSRRPNTSFCFLDIRSPGLGDTAMYLCATSSRGLQDTQYFGPGTRLTVT.

The chain has TRBV9 and TRBJ2-3; 7 nucleotides match TRBD1. Losses at the gene ends were 3 bases for V and 15 bases for J; bases not matched to a gene: 13. This CDR3 comprises 13 residues. Germline values: CDR1 SGDLS, CDR2 YYNGEE. CDR3 in amino acids: CASSEANRGDNYF. The CDR3 DNA sequence: TGTGCCAGCAGCGAAGCTAACAGGGGTGACAACTATTTT. Variable domain in full (rest from reference TRBV9 and TRBJ2-3): DSGVTQTPKHLITATGQRVTLRCSPRSGDLSVYWYQQSLDQGLQFLIQYYNGEERAKGNILERFSAQQFPDLHSELNLSSLELGDSALYFCASSEANRGDNYFGPGTRLTVL.

This CDR3 is CATNPDWRVHRDTQYF. The CDR3 region has the DNA TGTGCCACCAACCCGGACTGGCGTGTGCACAGAGACACGCAGTATTTT. This chain links TRBV7-8 with TRBJ2-3; D is possibly TRBD2 (5 bases). Germline V gene lookup returns CDR1 SGHVS and CDR2 FQNEAQ. Trimming removed 10 bases from V and 9 bases from J, with 29 bases in between. The CDR3 loop spans 16 amino acids.

This clonotype occurred a few times. The chain is built from TRBV11-3 and TRBJ2-3; D might be TRBD1 or TRBD2, each matching 5 bases. Trimming pared 5 bases from V and 1 base from J, leaving 19 bases between. The CDR3 runs 17 residues. CDR1 is SGHNT, CDR2 YENEEA, per germline. The CDR3 nucleotides are TGTGCCAGCAGCCAAGAGGGCTTCAGGGACGGCACAGATACGCAGTATTTT. As protein: CASSQEGFRDGTDTQYF.

As for this clonotype: The junction and the germline gene differ at one end; a read error may be behind it. The chain combines TRBV7-8 with TRBJ1-5; 10 positions agree with TRBD2. The J call could be wrong; TRBJ2-3 is a better fit for the DNA end. The CDR3 loop spans 14 amino acids. The germline V gene has CDR1 SGHVS and CDR2 FQNEAQ. The CDR3 DNA reads as TGTGCCAGCAGCGTAGCGGGAGGTCCCGAGCCCCAGTATTTT. Its translation: CASSVAGGPEPQYF.

The DNA for the CDR3 is TGTGCCAGCAGCTTTCATCGAGGCGCCGCAGCCCTTTCTTACGAGCAGTACGTC. It translates to CASSFHRGAAALSYEQYV. The chain is built from TRBV7-8 and TRBJ2-7; no clear D gene. CDR3 size: 18 residues. The germline gives CDR1 SGHVS, CDR2 FQNEAQ. V lost 3 bases and J lost 4, with 25 bases in between.

The V gene is TRBV11-1, the J gene TRBJ2-5, with a possible D match to TRBD1 (5 bases). This CDR3 comprises 12 residues. V dropped 11 bases and J dropped 7 bases, with 17 bases sitting between them. Germline CDR1 and CDR2: SGHAT and FQDESV (reference sequence). CDR3 amino acids: CAGHWARATQYF. Written as DNA, the CDR3 is TGTGCCGGACACTGGGCTAGGGCGACCCAGTACTTC.

A word on this clonotype: This is likely a read error, given that the CDR3 carries no conserved phenylalanine or tryptophan at its end. Because the CDR3's place on the DNA is in doubt, the DNA is left out and the CDR3 is given as listed by TCRdb. The chain employs TRBV7-6 and TRBJ1-5; the D segment call TRBD1 is taken from the table without a DNA check. Germline CDR1 and CDR2: SGHVS and FNYEAQ. The CDR3 is made up of 13 amino acids, end residues included. This CDR3 reads CASSRRQGQRAVL.

This clonotype occurred once. The V call is TRBV24-1, the J call TRBJ2-1, with TRBD2 matching over 7 bases. This CDR3 region has 15 residues. Germline values: CDR1 KGHDR, CDR2 SFDVKD. After removal of 6 bases from V and 2 bases from J, the junction contained 6 bases not matched to a gene. CDR3 DNA: TGTGCCACCAGTATTGGGGGGGGAACCTACAATGAGCAGTTCTTC. Amino acid sequence: CATSIGGGTYNEQFF.

The V call is TRBV7-9, the J call TRBJ2-7; TRBD2 matches 7 bases. The J segment lost 4 bases and the V segment lost 3 bases, leaving 18 bases of the junction unmatched. The CDR3 spans 18 residues. From germline, CDR1 is SEHNR and CDR2 FQNEAQ (reference sequence). For the CDR3, the DNA is TGTGCCAGCAGCTTGCACGCGGGCGGGAGCAGCACAGATTACGAGCAGTACGTC. The encoded protein is CASSLHAGGSSTDYEQYV.